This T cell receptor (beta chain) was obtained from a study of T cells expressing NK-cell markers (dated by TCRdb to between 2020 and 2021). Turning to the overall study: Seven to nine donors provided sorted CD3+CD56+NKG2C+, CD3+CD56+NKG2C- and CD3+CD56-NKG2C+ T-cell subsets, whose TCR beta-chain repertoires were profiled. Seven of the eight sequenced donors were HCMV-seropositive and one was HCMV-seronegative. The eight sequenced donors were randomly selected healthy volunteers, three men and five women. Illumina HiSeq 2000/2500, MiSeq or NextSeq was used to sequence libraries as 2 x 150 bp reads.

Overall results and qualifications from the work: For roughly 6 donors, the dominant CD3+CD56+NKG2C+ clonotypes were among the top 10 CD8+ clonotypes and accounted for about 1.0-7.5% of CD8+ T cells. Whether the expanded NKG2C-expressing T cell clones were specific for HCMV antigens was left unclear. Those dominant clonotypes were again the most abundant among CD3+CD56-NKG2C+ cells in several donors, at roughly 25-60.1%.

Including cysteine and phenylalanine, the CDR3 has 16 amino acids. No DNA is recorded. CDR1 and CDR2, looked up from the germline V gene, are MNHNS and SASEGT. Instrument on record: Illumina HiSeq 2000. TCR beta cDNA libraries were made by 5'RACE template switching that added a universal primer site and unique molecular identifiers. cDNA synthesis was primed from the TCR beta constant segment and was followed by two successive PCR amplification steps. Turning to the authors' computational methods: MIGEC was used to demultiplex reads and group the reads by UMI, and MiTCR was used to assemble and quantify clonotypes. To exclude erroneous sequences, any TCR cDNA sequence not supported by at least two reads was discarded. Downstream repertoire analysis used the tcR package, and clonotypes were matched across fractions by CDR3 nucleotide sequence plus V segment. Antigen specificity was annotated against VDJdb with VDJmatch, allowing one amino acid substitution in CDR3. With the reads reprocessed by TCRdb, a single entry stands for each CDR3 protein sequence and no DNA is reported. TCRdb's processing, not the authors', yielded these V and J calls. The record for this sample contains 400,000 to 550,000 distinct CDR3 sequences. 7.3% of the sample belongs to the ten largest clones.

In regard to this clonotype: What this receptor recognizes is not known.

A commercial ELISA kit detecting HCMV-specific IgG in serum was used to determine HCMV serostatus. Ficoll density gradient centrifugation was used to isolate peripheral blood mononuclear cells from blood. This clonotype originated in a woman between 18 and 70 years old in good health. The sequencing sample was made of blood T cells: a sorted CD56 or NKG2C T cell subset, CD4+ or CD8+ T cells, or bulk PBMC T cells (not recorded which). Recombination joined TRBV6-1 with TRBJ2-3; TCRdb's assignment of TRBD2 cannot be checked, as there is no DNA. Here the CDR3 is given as CASSRGLADSTDTQYF.